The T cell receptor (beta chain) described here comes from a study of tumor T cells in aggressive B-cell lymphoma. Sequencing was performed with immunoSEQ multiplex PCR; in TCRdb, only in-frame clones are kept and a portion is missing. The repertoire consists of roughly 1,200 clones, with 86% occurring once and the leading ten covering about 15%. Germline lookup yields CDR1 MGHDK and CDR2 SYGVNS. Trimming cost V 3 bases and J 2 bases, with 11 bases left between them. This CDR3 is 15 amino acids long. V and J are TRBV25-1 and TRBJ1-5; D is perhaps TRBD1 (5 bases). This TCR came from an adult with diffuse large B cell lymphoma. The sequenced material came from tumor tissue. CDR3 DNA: TGTGCCAGCAGTGAGTCAGGGATTGGCAATCAGCCCCAGCATTTT. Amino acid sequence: CASSESGIGNQPQHF.